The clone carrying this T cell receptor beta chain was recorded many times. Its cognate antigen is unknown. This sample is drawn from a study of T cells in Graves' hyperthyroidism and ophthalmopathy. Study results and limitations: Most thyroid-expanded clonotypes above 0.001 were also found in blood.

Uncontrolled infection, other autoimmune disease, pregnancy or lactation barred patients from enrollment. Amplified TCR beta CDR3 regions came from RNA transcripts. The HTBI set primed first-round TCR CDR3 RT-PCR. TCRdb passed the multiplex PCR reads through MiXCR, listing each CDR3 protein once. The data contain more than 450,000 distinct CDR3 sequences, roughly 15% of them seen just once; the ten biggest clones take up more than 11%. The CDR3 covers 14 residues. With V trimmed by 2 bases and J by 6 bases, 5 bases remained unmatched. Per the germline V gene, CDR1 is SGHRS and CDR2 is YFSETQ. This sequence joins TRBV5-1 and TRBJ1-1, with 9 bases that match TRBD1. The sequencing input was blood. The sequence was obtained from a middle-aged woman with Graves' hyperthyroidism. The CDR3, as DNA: TGCGCCAGCAGCTTAACAGGGGGCTCGTCTGAAGCTTTCTTT. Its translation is CASSLTGGSSEAFF.